The present entry profiles one T cell receptor beta chain with its context. Its cognate antigen is unknown. The table came from immunoSEQ multiplex PCR; TCRdb's copy has only in-frame clones and leaves some out. The table includes around 29,000 clones, 88% detected once. This record comes from a study of T cells in localized non-small cell lung cancer. V was cut by 4 bases and J by 11 bases, with 22 bases left in between. CDR3 length: 14 residues. Per germline, CDR1 SGHKS and CDR2 YYEKEE (reference sequence). Study observations and caveats: Owing to sequencing of a solitary tumor region, heterogeneity cannot be discounted.

The chain is built from TRBV5-5 and TRBJ2-7, with D perhaps TRBD2 (6 bases). This material consisted of peripheral blood, taken before any cancer treatment. The receptor comes from a female donor at least 60 years old with stage III squamous cell lung carcinoma. The CDR3 here is CASSNAGTVITEYF. The CDR3 DNA sequence: TGTGCCAGCAGCAACGCCGGGACTGTCATCACGGAGTACTTC.